This T cell receptor beta chain was found in a study of blood T cells in healthy people across ages. This clonotype was picked up many times. A second PCR of about 7 to 11 cycles used a sample-barcoded 5' primer and a J-beta primer mix. TCRdb ran MiXCR on the 5' RACE reads and lists one entry per CDR3 protein. The sample has approximately 780,000 distinct CDR3 sequences; approximately 24% are singletons. The CDR3 has 11 amino acids. Germline loops: CDR1 MNHEY, CDR2 SVGAGI. The V end was cut by 5 bases, the J end by 7 bases, with 5 bases between. These same data were also listed under a study on T cells of mothers and their children.

Source material: blood. The source is a boy younger than 18 in good health. This sequence joins TRBV6-5 and TRBJ2-2; possibly TRBD2 for D (5 bases). For the CDR3, the DNA is TGTGCCAGCAGTCGGGGCGGGGAGCTGTTTTTT. This encodes CASSRGGELFF.